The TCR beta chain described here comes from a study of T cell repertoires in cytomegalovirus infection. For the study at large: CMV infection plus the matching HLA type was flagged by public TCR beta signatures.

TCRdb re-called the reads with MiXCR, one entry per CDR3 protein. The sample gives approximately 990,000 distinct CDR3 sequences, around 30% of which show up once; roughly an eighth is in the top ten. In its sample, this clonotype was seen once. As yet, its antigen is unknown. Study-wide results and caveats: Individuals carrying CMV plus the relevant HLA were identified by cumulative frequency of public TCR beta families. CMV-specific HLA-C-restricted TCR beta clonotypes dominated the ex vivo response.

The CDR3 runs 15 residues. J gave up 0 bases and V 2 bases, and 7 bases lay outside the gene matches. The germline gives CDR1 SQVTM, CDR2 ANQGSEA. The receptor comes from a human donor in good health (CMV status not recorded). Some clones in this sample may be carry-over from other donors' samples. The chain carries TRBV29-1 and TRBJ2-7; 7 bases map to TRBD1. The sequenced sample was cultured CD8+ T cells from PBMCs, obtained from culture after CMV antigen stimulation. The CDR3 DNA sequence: TGCAGCGTTGAAAGTACGGACAGGAGCTCCTACGAGCAGTACTTC. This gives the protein CSVESTDRSSYEQYF.